Listed here are 5 T cell receptor beta chains from one sample, sequenced in a study of control samples from healthy donors and cancer patients. Profiled with immunoSEQ multiplex PCR; TCRdb holds only in-frame clones, not every one. The sample includes over 150,000 clones, roughly 90% of them seen just once. Sequenced: blood. The receptors here all came from a woman aged 45-65 years in good health.

This clone has a single count. This chain links TRBV6-6 with TRBJ1-3; D is undetermined. Germline lookup yields CDR1 MNHNY and CDR2 SVGAGI (reference sequence). V was clipped by 8 bases and J by 0 bases, with 11 bases between them. CDR3 length: 14 residues. DNA of the CDR3: TGTGCCAGCGGGGAGACCTCCTCTGGAAACACCATATATTTT. Amino acid sequence: CASGETSSGNTIYF.

The V and J genes are TRBV9 and TRBJ1-1, with unresolved D. Germline V gene lookup returns CDR1 SGDLS and CDR2 YYNGEE. This CDR3 has 13 residues. Trimming left V 0 bases short and J 8 bases short, with 11 bases between. The DNA for the CDR3 is TGTGCCAGCAGCGTAGCTATGACACCCGAAGCTTTCTTT. Translated: CASSVAMTPEAFF.

This rearrangement joins TRBV5-5 to TRBJ1-2; tentative D call: TRBD1 (5 bases). This CDR3 contains 14 residues. Per germline, CDR1 SGHKS and CDR2 YYEKEE (reference sequence). The V gene lost 3 bases and the J gene lost 4 bases, with 13 bases spanning the gap. CDR3 in amino acids: CASSSRQGAYGYTF. The CDR3 DNA reads TGTGCCAGCAGCTCGAGGCAGGGTGCCTATGGCTACACCTTC.

The gene calls are TRBV6-1 and TRBJ2-5, with D unresolved. Trimming cost V 2 bases and J 6 bases, with 10 bases left between them. The CDR3 runs 13 residues. Per germline, CDR1 MNHNS and CDR2 SASEGT. In nucleotides, the CDR3 is TGTGCCAGCAGTGAACCCCTACGGCAGACCCAGTACTTC. Amino acid sequence: CASSEPLRQTQYF.

The genes are TRBV19 and TRBJ1-6, with D maybe TRBD1 (6 bases). This CDR3 is 15 amino acids long. Trimming removed 9 bases at V and 10 bases at J, with 22 bases between. Germline CDR1 is LNHDA and CDR2 is SQIVND (reference sequence). The CDR3 DNA is TGTGCCAGCTCCCGGCGGGGGCCTCCGCGATCACCCCTCCACTTT. Translating gives CASSRRGPPRSPLHF.